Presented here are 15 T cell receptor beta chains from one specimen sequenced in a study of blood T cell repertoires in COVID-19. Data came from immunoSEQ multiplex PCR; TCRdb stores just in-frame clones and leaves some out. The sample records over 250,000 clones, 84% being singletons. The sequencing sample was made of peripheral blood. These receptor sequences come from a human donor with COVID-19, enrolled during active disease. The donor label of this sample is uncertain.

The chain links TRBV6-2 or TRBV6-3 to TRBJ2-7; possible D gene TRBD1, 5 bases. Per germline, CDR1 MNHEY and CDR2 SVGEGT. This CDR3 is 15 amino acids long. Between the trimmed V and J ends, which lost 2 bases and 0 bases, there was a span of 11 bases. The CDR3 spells CASSYGAAASYEQYF. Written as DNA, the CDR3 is TGTGCCAGCAGTTACGGGGCAGCCGCCTCCTACGAGCAGTACTTC.

The CDR3 nucleotides read TGTGCCAGCAGTACCCTTATGGGCCCCTCCGGGAGGGCTGGGGCCAACGTCCTGACTTTC. Amino acid sequence: CASSTLMGPSGRAGANVLTF. V gene TRBV28 combines with J gene TRBJ2-6; TRBD2 matches 8 bases. The germline V gene encodes CDR1 MDHEN and CDR2 SYDVKM. V lost 5 bases and J lost 2; bases outside the gene matches: 17. This CDR3 contains 20 residues.

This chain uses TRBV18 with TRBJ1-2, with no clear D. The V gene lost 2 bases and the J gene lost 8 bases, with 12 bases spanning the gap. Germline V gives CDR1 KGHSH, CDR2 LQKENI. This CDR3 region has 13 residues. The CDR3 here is CASSPDPRGGYTF. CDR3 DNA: TGTGCCAGCTCACCAGACCCCCGAGGGGGCTACACCTTC.

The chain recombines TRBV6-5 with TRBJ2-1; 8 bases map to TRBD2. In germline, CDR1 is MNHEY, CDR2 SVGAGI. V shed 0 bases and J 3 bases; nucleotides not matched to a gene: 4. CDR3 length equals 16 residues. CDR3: CASSYSLAALYNEQFF. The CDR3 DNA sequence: TGTGCCAGCAGTTACTCACTAGCGGCCCTCTACAATGAGCAGTTCTTC.

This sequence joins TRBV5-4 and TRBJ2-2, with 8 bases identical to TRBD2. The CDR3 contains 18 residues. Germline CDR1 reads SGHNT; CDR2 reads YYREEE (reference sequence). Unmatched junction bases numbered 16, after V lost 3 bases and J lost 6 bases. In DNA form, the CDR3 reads TGTGCCAGCAGCTCCGGGCAGGGGCCGGGAGGGTATGCCGGGGAGCTGTTTTTT. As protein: CASSSGQGPGGYAGELFF.

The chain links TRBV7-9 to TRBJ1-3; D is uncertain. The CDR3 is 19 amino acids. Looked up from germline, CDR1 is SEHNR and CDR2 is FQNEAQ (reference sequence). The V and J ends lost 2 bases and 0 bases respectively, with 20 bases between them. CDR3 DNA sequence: TGTGCCAGCAGCTTACCCATGGAGGGTTCCCACAACTCTGGAAACACCATATATTTT. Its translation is CASSLPMEGSHNSGNTIYF.

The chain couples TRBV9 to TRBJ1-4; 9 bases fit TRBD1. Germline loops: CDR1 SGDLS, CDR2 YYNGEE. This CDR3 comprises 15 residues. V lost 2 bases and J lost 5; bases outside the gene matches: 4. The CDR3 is CASSVGTGLNEKLFF. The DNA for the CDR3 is TGTGCCAGCAGCGTCGGGACAGGGTTAAATGAAAAACTGTTTTTT.

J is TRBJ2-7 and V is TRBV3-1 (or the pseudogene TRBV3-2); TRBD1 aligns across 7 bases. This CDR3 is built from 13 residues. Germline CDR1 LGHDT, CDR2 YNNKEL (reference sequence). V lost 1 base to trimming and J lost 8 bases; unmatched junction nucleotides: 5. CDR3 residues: CASSQGTGTKQYF. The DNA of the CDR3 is TGTGCCAGCAGCCAAGGGACAGGTACCAAGCAGTACTTC.

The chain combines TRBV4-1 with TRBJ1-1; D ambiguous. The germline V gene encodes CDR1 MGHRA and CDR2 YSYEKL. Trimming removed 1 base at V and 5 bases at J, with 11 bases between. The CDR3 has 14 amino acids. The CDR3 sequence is CASSQGVARTEAFF. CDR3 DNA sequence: TGCGCCAGCAGCCAAGGGGTAGCGAGGACTGAAGCTTTCTTT.

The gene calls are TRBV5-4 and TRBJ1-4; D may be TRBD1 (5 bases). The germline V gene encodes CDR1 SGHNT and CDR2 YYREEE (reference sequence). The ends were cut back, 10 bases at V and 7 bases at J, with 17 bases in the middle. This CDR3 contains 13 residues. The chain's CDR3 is CAGSTQVGEKLFF. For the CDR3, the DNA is TGTGCCGGAAGTACACAGGTCGGTGAAAAACTGTTTTTT.

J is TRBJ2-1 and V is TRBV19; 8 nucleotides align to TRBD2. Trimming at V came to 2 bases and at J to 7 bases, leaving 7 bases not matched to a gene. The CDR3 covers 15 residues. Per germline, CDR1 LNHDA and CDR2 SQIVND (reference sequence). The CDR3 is CASSIYGRGGNEQFF. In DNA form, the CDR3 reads TGTGCCAGTAGTATATACGGGAGGGGAGGGAATGAGCAGTTCTTC.

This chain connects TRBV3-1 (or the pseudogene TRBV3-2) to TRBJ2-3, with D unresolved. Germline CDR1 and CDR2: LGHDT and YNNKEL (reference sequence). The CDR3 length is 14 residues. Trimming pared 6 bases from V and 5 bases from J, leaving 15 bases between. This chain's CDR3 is CASSETAAGDTQYF. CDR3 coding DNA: TGTGCCAGCAGTGAAACAGCAGCTGGAGATACGCAGTATTTT.

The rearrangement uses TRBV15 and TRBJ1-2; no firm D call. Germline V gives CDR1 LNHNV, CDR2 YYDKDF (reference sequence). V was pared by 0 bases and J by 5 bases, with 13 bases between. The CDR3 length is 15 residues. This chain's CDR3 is CATSRDETFGYGYTF. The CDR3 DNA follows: TGTGCCACCAGCAGAGATGAGACTTTTGGTTATGGCTACACCTTC.

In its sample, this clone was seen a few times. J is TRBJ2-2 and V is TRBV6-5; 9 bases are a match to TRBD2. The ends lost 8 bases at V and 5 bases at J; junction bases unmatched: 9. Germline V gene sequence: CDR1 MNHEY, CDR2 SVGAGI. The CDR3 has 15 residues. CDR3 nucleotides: TGTGCCAGCCTTACCCCTAGCGGGAAGACCGGGGAGCTGTTTTTT. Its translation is CASLTPSGKTGELFF.

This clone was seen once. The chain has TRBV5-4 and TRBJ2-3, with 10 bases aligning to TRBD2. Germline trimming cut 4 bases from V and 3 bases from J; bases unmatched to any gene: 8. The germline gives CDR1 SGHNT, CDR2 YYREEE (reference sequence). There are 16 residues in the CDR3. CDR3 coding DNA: TGTGCCAGCAGCCCCTCCAGCGGGAGGGTGACAGATACGCAGTATTTT. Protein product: CASSPSSGRVTDTQYF. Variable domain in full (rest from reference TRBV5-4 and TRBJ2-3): ETGVTQSPTHLIKTRGQQVTLRCSSQSGHNTVSWYQQALGQGPQFIFQYYREEENGRGNFPPRFSGLQFPNYSSELNVNALELDDSALYLCASSPSSGRVTDTQYFGPGTRLTVL.